This TCR beta chain was recorded in a study of T cells expressing NK-cell markers. Looked up from germline, CDR1 is SEHNR and CDR2 is FQNEAQ (reference sequence). This CDR3 has 16 residues. For each CDR3 protein, TCRdb gives one entry from its re-call of the 5' RACE reads, without DNA. This table holds around 110,000 distinct CDR3 sequences. The chain combines TRBV7-9 with TRBJ2-1; as DNA is missing, the TRBD1 call by TCRdb cannot be tested. The TCR originated in a woman aged 18 to 75 in good health. Sequenced sample: blood T cells: a sorted CD56 or NKG2C T cell subset, CD4+ or CD8+ T cells, or bulk PBMC T cells (not recorded which). The CDR3 here is CASSLVNGGSYNEQFF.